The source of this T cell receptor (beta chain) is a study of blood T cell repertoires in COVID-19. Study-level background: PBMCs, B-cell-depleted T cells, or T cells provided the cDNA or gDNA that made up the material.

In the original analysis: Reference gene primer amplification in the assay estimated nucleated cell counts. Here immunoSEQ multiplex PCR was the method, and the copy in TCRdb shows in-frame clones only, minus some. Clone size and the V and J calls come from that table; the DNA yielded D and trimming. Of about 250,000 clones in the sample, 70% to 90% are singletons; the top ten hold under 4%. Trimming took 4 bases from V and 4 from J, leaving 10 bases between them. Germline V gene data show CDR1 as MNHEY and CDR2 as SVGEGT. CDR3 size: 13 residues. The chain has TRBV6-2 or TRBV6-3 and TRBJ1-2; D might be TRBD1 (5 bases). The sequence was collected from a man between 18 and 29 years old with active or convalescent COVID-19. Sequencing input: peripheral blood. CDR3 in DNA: TGTGCCAGCAGTTTCGACAGTCTCTATGGCTACACCTTC. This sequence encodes CASSFDSLYGYTF.